The rows below give T cell receptor beta chains drawn from one sample of a study of cytomegalovirus exposure and HLA in healthy donors. The data were produced by immunoSEQ multiplex PCR, yet TCRdb's version contains in-frame clones alone and is incomplete. Of fewer than 200,000 clones listed, roughly two thirds are singletons. The sequenced sample consisted of PBMCs. These receptors were obtained from a woman aged 30 to 39 in good health and CMV-seronegative. Each CDR3 is given without its conserved first and last residue.

TRBJ1-3 | TRBV9 | ASSVDYSGNTIY
TRBJ1-2 | TRBV6-4 | ASRQGVGYGYT
TRBJ1-1 | TRBV5-6 | ASSHPTTSTEAF
TRBJ1-1 | TRBV28 | ASSSQGVNTEAF
TRBJ2-3 | TRBV5-1 | ASSSGTGGADTQY
TRBJ2-5 | TRBV5-4 | ASSQGLAGGSVKETQY
TRBJ2-2 | TRBV28 | ASSLWQGNTGELF
TRBJ2-7 | TRBV7-2 | ASSAYSTYEQY
TRBJ2-4 | TRBV4-2 | ASSRGLAGVAKNIQY
TRBJ2-1 | TRBV5-4 | ASSKWSGLGLNEQF
TRBJ2-7 | TRBV7-7 | ASSLDRGDEQY
TRBJ1-2 | TRBV7-9 | ASSKSTGQMVGYT
TRBJ1-5 | TRBV28 | ASMWTGGNQPQH
TRBJ2-3 | TRBV6-1 | ASSTGTASTDTQY
TRBJ2-2 | TRBV7-2 | ASSLRTSGYDTGELF
TRBJ1-1 | TRBV27 | ASSRSLNTEAF
TRBJ1-1 | TRBV5-4 | ASSSRGPTEAF
TRBJ2-3 | TRBV7-2 | ASGRGKTTDTQY
TRBJ1-1 | TRBV5-1 | ASSSPTGRGTEAF
TRBJ1-3 | TRBV5-4 | ASSLAGAGNTIY
TRBJ1-3 | TRBV30 | ACHGQARGNTIY
TRBJ2-1 | TRBV28 | ASSLGAGHINEQF
TRBJ1-1 | TRBV4-1 | ASSQVGRARTEAF
TRBJ2-3 | TRBV7-3 | ASSSRQGPTDTQY
TRBJ1-5 | TRBV5-1 | ASSLDGNQPQH
TRBJ2-1 | TRBV9 | ASSVSQGAYNEQF
TRBJ2-1 | TRBV5-1 | ASSRGQGSSYNEQF
TRBJ2-3 | TRBV27 | ASRRLSGGWSDTQY
TRBJ2-7 | TRBV7-6 | ASSLAHSYEQY
TRBJ1-1 | TRBV7-6 | ASSAWGRDRGAEAF
TRBJ1-2 | TRBV27 | ASSLNINYGYT
TRBJ1-5 | TRBV30 | AWAGTFSNQPQH
TRBJ1-1 | TRBV5-8 | ASSFYSGGEAF
TRBJ1-2 | TRBV14 | ASSSSNYGYT
TRBJ1-1 | TRBV5-8 | ASSPIPTGRNTEAF
TRBJ1-5 | TRBV30 | AWKTQGKSNQPQH